The clone carrying this T cell receptor beta chain was counted a single time. Its cognate antigen is unknown. The sample originates from a study of shared clonotypes between healthy human individuals. Study-wide results and caveats: It was the non-shared clonotypes that had lower generation probabilities than clonotypes shared by all four donors.

The assay used deep level. This table comes from immunoSEQ multiplex PCR, and its TCRdb copy is limited to in-frame clones, with some not included. The sample yields about 600,000 clones, roughly 98% seen once. Germline CDR1 SGHRS, CDR2 YFSETQ. This CDR3 spans 15 amino acids. J lost 6 bases, V lost 0 bases, and 8 bases had no gene match. Terminally differentiated effector memory CD45RA+ cells were excluded by CCR7 positive selection of CD45RO-negative cells. Free of recent acute infections or vaccinations, the donors were healthy HIV-negative adults. Every donor, a Caucasian adult, lived in Nashville, Tennessee.

The origin of this receptor is a man aged 25-40 years in good health. The V gene is TRBV5-1, the J gene TRBJ2-7; 8 nucleotides line up with TRBD1. The sample consisted of naive CD8+ T cells sorted from blood. CDR3 sequence reads: CASSLAPTGAIEQYF. CDR3 bases: TGCGCCAGCAGCTTGGCTCCGACAGGGGCCATCGAGCAGTACTTC.